Below are 17 T cell receptor beta chains sequenced from a single sample in a study of graft-versus-host responses after intestinal transplantation. Their antigens remain unidentified. Some clones are missing from TCRdb's copy, which holds only in-frame ones; the method was immunoSEQ multiplex PCR. The profile shows tens of thousands of clones, roughly 87% of them singletons. Here the sequenced sample was unstimulated CD8+ T cells sorted from spleen or lymph node cells, taken before intestinal transplant. The receptors originated from a human donor who received an intestinal transplant.

The V gene is TRBV7-9, the J gene TRBJ1-1, with TRBD1 matching over 8 bases. The V and J ends lost 5 bases and 0 bases, in that order; junction bases with no gene match: 8. The CDR3 has 16 residues. Per the germline V gene, CDR1 is SEHNR and CDR2 is FQNEAQ (reference sequence). DNA for the CDR3: TGTGCCAGCAGCCCCCCCGGGACAGGCATGAACACTGAAGCTTTCTTT. It is translated as CASSPPGTGMNTEAFF.

The V gene is TRBV27, the J gene TRBJ2-1, with 7 bases that match TRBD2. Germline lookup yields CDR1 MNHEY and CDR2 SMNVEV (reference sequence). With 3 bases clipped from V and 7 bases from J, the junction kept 3 bases outside the gene matches. CDR3 length equals 13 residues. CDR3 loop: CASSFGGRNEQFF. The CDR3 DNA sequence: TGTGCCAGCAGTTTCGGGGGGAGGAATGAGCAGTTCTTC.

CDR3 loop: CASTACGEGCYRGYTF. The CDR3, as DNA: TGTGCCAGCACCGCGTGCGGGGAGGGTTGTTATCGTGGCTACACCTTC. The V call is TRBV9, the J call TRBJ1-2; the D is unclear. CDR1 and CDR2 (germline): SGDLS, YYNGEE. The CDR3 is 16 residues long. Trimming shortened V by 6 bases and J by 7 bases, and 25 bases separated the two germline ends.

This clone appeared a single time. V and J are TRBV10-1 and TRBJ2-3, with 7 bases that match TRBD1. V lost 5 bases, J lost 0 bases, and 5 bases stayed unmatched. This CDR3 has 15 residues. Germline assignment: CDR1 WNHNN and CDR2 SYGVQD (reference sequence). CDR3 amino acids: CASSPGTASTDTQYF. The DNA for the CDR3 is TGCGCCAGCAGTCCCGGGACAGCGAGCACAGATACGCAGTATTTT.

As to this clone: Additional DNA sequences in this sample encode the identical CDR3. The rearrangement uses TRBV9 and TRBJ2-1, with D unclear. Germline V lookup: CDR1 SGDLS, CDR2 YYNGEE. This CDR3 has 13 residues. V lost 0 bases and J 3 bases, leaving 4 bases between the germline ends. Written as DNA, the CDR3 is TGTGCCAGCAGCGTAGACGGCTACAATGAGCAGTTCTTC. Amino acid sequence: CASSVDGYNEQFF. Full variable domain (rest looked up from reference TRBV9 and TRBJ2-1): DSGVTQTPKHLITATGQRVTLRCSPRSGDLSVYWYQQSLDQGLQFLIQYYNGEERAKGNILERFSAQQFPDLHSELNLSSLELGDSALYFCASSVDGYNEQFFGPGTRLTVL.

The chain joins TRBV6-5 to TRBJ1-1, with 7 nucleotides matching TRBD1. This CDR3 comprises 14 residues. Trimming cost V 7 bases and J 5 bases; bases outside gene matches: 10. Germline V CDR1 and CDR2: MNHEY, SVGAGI. The CDR3, as DNA: TGTGCCAGCACCCGCGTGGGGACAGCGACTGAAGCTTTCTTT. Encoded protein: CASTRVGTATEAFF.

The chain has TRBV7-6 and TRBJ2-2; D unclear. The CDR3 extends over 17 amino acids. Per germline, CDR1 SGHVS and CDR2 FNYEAQ. V was trimmed by 2 bases and J by 2 bases, leaving 15 bases between them. The CDR3 protein is CASSLLLKSTNTGELFF. The CDR3 nucleotides are TGTGCCAGCAGCTTACTGCTCAAGTCGACAAACACCGGGGAGCTGTTTTTT.

The chain carries TRBV27 and TRBJ1-1; D possibly corresponds to TRBD1 (6 bases). The CDR3 length is 16 residues. The V end lost 1 base, the J end lost 5 bases, and 17 bases lay between the germline ends. Germline assignment: CDR1 MNHEY and CDR2 SMNVEV (reference sequence). CDR3 coding DNA: TGTGCCAGCAGTTTATGGGGGCGAGGAGGAGAAACTGAAGCTTTCTTT. It specifies CASSLWGRGGETEAFF.

This chain connects TRBV9 to TRBJ2-5; TRBD2 aligns across 8 bases. Losses at the gene ends were 4 bases for V and 4 bases for J; bases not matched to a gene: 6. This CDR3 has 14 amino acids. The V gene's germline CDR1 is SGDLS and CDR2 YYNGEE. In DNA, the CDR3 is TGTGCCAGCAGCCCCGGGGGGGAGGGAGAGACCCAGTACTTC. Amino acid sequence: CASSPGGEGETQYF.

The chain recombines TRBV9 with TRBJ1-5; D is uncertain. Germline assignment: CDR1 SGDLS and CDR2 YYNGEE. This CDR3 has 15 amino acids. V gave up 5 bases and J gave up 0 bases, with 12 bases separating them. CDR3 residues: CASSETAYSNQPQHF. The CDR3 DNA is TGTGCCAGCAGTGAAACAGCCTATAGCAATCAGCCCCAGCATTTT.

This rearrangement joins TRBV5-1 to TRBJ2-7; TRBD1 matches 9 bases. Germline assignment: CDR1 SGHRS and CDR2 YFSETQ. J was trimmed by 5 bases and V by 2 bases; bases with no gene match: 5. The CDR3 has 14 amino acids. Here the CDR3 reads CASSFTGGGDEQYF. CDR3 in DNA: TGCGCCAGCAGCTTTACAGGGGGCGGCGACGAGCAGTACTTC.

The V call is TRBV4-2, the J call TRBJ1-1; D possibly corresponds to TRBD1 (6 bases). Trimming took 0 bases from V and 2 from J, leaving 10 bases between them. The CDR3 sequence is 15 residues long. Germline loops: CDR1 LGHNA, CDR2 YNFKEQ. The CDR3 here is CASSQDWTDNTEAFF. CDR3 DNA sequence: TGTGCCAGCAGCCAAGATTGGACAGATAACACTGAAGCTTTCTTT.

The rearrangement joins TRBV6-5 to TRBJ2-3; a weak D match, TRBD1 (5 bases). With 2 bases removed from V and 4 bases from J, the gap between germline ends came to 10 bases. CDR1 and CDR2 (germline): MNHEY, SVGAGI. This CDR3 spans 14 amino acids. CDR3 nucleotides: TGTGCCAGCAGTTACCTAGAAGGGGCAGATACGCAGTATTTT. Protein product: CASSYLEGADTQYF.

The V and J genes are TRBV13 and TRBJ2-2; 10 bases agree with TRBD2. The CDR3 is made up of 17 amino acids. Germline CDR1 is PRHDT and CDR2 is FYEKMQ (reference sequence). After removal of 5 bases from V and 0 bases from J, the junction contained 6 bases not matched to a gene. CDR3 DNA: TGTGCCAGCAGCGTTAGCGGGGGGATTCCGAACACCGGGGAGCTGTTTTTT. This encodes CASSVSGGIPNTGELFF. The full variable domain, its missing parts supplied by reference TRBV13 and TRBJ2-2, is AAGVIQSPRHLIKEKRETATLKCYPIPRHDTVYWYQQGPGQDPQFLISFYEKMQSDKGSIPDRFSAQQFSDYHSELNMSSLELGDSALYFCASSVSGGIPNTGELFFGEGSRLTVL.

The chain recombines TRBV5-6 with TRBJ2-5; possibly TRBD1 for D (6 bases). The germline V gene encodes CDR1 SGHDT and CDR2 YYEEEE. CDR3 size: 16 residues. Deletions cut 4 bases from V and 0 bases from J, with 16 bases between. The CDR3 nucleotides read TGTGCCAGCAGCCTGATTGTGGACAGCCACCAAGAGACCCAGTACTTC. Amino acids: CASSLIVDSHQETQYF.

V usage is TRBV7-9 and J usage is TRBJ1-2; D might be TRBD1 (5 bases). V lost 1 base and J 8 bases, leaving 8 bases between the germline ends. The germline V gene has CDR1 SEHNR and CDR2 FQNEAQ (reference sequence). There are 12 residues in the CDR3. The DNA of the CDR3 is TGTGCCAGCAGCTTAGGTGGGGGGGGCTACACCTTC. As protein: CASSLGGGGYTF. Based on the CDR3 plus reference TRBV7-9 and TRBJ1-2, the full variable domain is DTGVSQNPRHKITKRGQNVTFRCDPISEHNRLYWYRQTLGQGPEFLTYFQNEAQLEKSRLLSDRFSAERPKGSFSTLEIQRTEQGDSAMYLCASSLGGGGYTFGSGTRLTVV.

V is TRBV6-1 and J is TRBJ1-5, with TRBD1 matching over 7 bases. CDR3 length: 14 residues. Trimming at V came to 1 base and at J to 5 bases, leaving 2 bases not matched to a gene. Looked up from germline, CDR1 is MNHNS and CDR2 is SASEGT. CDR3 loop: CASSEGTGHQPQHF. CDR3 nucleotides: TGTGCCAGCAGTGAAGGGACAGGCCATCAGCCCCAGCATTTT.